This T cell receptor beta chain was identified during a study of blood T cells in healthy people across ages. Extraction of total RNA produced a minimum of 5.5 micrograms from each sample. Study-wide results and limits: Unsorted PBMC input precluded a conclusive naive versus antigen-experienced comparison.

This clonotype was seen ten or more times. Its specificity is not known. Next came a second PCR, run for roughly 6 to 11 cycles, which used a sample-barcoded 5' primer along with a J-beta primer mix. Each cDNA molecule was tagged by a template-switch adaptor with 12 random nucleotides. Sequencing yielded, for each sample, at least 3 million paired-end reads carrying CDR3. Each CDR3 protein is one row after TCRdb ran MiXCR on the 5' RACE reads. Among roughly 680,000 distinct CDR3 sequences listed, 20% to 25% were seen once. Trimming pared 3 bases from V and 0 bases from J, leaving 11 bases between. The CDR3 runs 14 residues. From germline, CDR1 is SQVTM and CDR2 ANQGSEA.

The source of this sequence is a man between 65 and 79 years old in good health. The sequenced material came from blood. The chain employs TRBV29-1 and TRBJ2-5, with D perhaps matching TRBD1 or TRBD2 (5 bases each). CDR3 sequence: CSVDEGSNQETQYF. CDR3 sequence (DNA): TGCAGCGTTGACGAGGGGTCCAACCAAGAGACCCAGTACTTC.